Listed below are T cell receptor beta chains from one sample, sequenced in a study of early T cells in non-severe SARS-CoV-2 infection. TCRdb analysed the 5' RACE reads with MiXCR anew, one entry per CDR3 protein. The table lists 56,000 or so distinct CDR3 sequences, under 12% of them singletons, with 6.5% in the top ten. The sequenced material came from whole blood. Receptors were obtained from an adult who was a healthcare worker with PCR-confirmed SARS-CoV-2 infection or an uninfected control (not recorded which). Both conserved end residues are part of each CDR3. The order of the fields is CDR3 protein, CDR3 DNA, V gene, D gene, clone size, J gene. D genes are given only for firm matches. For some rows the clone size is stated as once, few or many, or as a class when expanded; others skip it.

CDR3: CSAIGRTSTDTQYF
DNA: TGCAGTGCTATCGGGAGAACTAGCACAGATACGCAGTATTTT
V: TRBV20-1
D: NA
size: few
J: TRBJ2-3

CDR3: CASSQDGDRGNSPLHF
DNA: TGCGCCAGCAGCCAAGATGGGGACAGGGGAAACTCACCCCTCCACTTT
V: TRBV4-3
D: TRBD1
size: few
J: TRBJ1-6

CDR3: CASMGQGNTGELFF
DNA: TGTGCCAGCATGGGGCAGGGGAACACCGGGGAGCTGTTTTTT
V: TRBV2
D: NA
size: many
J: TRBJ2-2

CDR3: CASSLSKPTDTQYF
DNA: TGTGCCAGCAGCTTAAGTAAACCAACAGATACGCAGTATTTT
V: TRBV11-2
D: NA
size: many
J: TRBJ2-3

CDR3: CASRPQTTGELFF
DNA: TGTGCCAGCAGGCCTCAGACCACCGGGGAGCTGTTTTTT
V: TRBV12-3/TRBV12-4
D: NA
size: many
J: TRBJ2-2

CDR3: CASSWNSNQPQHF
DNA: TGTGCCAGCAGTTGGAATAGCAATCAGCCCCAGCATTTT
V: TRBV6-2/TRBV6-3
D: NA
size: many
J: TRBJ1-5

CDR3: CSVSVTGVNTEAFF
DNA: TGCAGCGTTTCCGTAACAGGGGTGAACACTGAAGCTTTCTTT
V: TRBV29-1
D: TRBD1
size: many
J: TRBJ1-1

CDR3: CATGRTGVEQFF
DNA: TGTGCCACGGGCAGGACAGGGGTCGAGCAGTTCTTC
V: TRBV24-1
D: TRBD1
size: NA
J: TRBJ2-1

CDR3: CSAREQLYGYTF
DNA: TGCAGTGCTAGAGAGCAACTCTATGGCTACACCTTC
V: TRBV20-1
D: NA
size: many
J: TRBJ1-2

CDR3: CASSPQGYSPLHF
DNA: TGTGCCAGCTCACCTCAGGGTTATTCACCCCTCCACTTT
V: TRBV18
D: NA
size: many
J: TRBJ1-6

CDR3: CASSYDRGDYGYTF
DNA: TGTGCCAGCAGCTACGACAGGGGCGACTATGGCTACACCTTC
V: TRBV11-2
D: TRBD1
size: many
J: TRBJ1-2

CDR3: CASSPRVGYTF
DNA: TGTGCCAGCAGCCCCAGGGTTGGCTACACCTTC
V: TRBV7-9
D: NA
size: many
J: TRBJ1-2

CDR3: CATIRPGQETQYF
DNA: TGTGCCACCATACGTCCAGGTCAAGAGACCCAGTACTTC
V: TRBV6-5
D: NA
size: few
J: TRBJ2-5

CDR3: CSADGQDRNTQYF
DNA: TGCAGTGCTGACGGACAGGATCGAAATACGCAGTATTTT
V: TRBV20-1
D: TRBD1
size: many
J: TRBJ2-3

CDR3: CASSPGTTGELFF
DNA: TGTGCCAGCAGCCCGGGGACTACCGGGGAGCTGTTTTTT
V: TRBV7-9
D: NA
size: few
J: TRBJ2-2

CDR3: CASSFSGTDYEQYF
DNA: TGCGCCAGCAGCTTTAGCGGGACCGACTACGAGCAGTACTTC
V: TRBV5-1
D: TRBD2
size: NA
J: TRBJ2-7

CDR3: CASGTGVQETQYF
DNA: TGTGCCAGCGGGACAGGGGTTCAAGAGACCCAGTACTTC
V: TRBV2
D: TRBD1
size: many
J: TRBJ2-5

CDR3: CAITKTGTGYNEQFF
DNA: TGTGCCATTACCAAAACCGGGACAGGGTACAATGAGCAGTTCTTC
V: TRBV10-3
D: TRBD1
size: many
J: TRBJ2-1

CDR3: CASSLRLAGYNEQFF
DNA: TGTGCCAGCAGTTTACGGCTAGCGGGTTACAATGAGCAGTTCTTC
V: TRBV12-3/TRBV12-4
D: TRBD2
size: many
J: TRBJ2-1

CDR3: CSVVMGSTYEQYF
DNA: TGCAGCGTTGTCATGGGGTCGACCTACGAGCAGTACTTC
V: TRBV29-1
D: NA
size: NA
J: TRBJ2-7

CDR3: CRAIGSGWKDTQYF
DNA: TGCAGAGCCATAGGATCCGGGTGGAAAGATACGCAGTATTTT
V: TRBV20-1
D: NA
size: many
J: TRBJ2-3

CDR3: CSVLGKGEKLFF
DNA: TGCAGCGTTTTGGGGAAAGGTGAAAAACTGTTTTTT
V: TRBV29-1
D: NA
size: few
J: TRBJ1-4

CDR3: CSARDPLFIRSSPLHF
DNA: TGCAGTGCTAGAGATCCCCTTTTTATAAGGTCTTCACCCCTCCACTTT
V: TRBV20-1
D: NA
size: many
J: TRBJ1-6

CDR3: CASSPRGQGNSPLHF
DNA: TGTGCCAGCAGCCCGCGAGGACAGGGGAATTCACCCCTCCACTTT
V: TRBV2
D: TRBD1
size: NA
J: TRBJ1-6

CDR3: CSARDPAGGTEQYF
DNA: TGCAGTGCTAGAGATCCAGCGGGAGGGACCGAGCAGTACTTC
V: TRBV20-1
D: TRBD2
size: NA
J: TRBJ2-7

CDR3: CASSQDSAMNTEAFF
DNA: TGTGCCAGCAGCCAAGATTCGGCAATGAACACTGAAGCTTTCTTT
V: TRBV4-2
D: NA
size: NA
J: TRBJ1-1

CDR3: CASSPTQSYSNQPQHF
DNA: TGTGCCAGCAGTCCGACCCAGTCCTATAGCAATCAGCCCCAGCATTTT
V: TRBV6-2/TRBV6-3
D: NA
size: NA
J: TRBJ1-5

CDR3: CAISEGAHTEAFF
DNA: TGTGCCATCAGTGAGGGGGCGCACACTGAAGCTTTCTTT
V: TRBV10-3
D: NA
size: few
J: TRBJ1-1

CDR3: CATSDFGGLSFYEQFF
DNA: TGTGCCACCAGTGATTTTGGGGGTCTAAGCTTTTATGAGCAGTTCTTC
V: TRBV24-1
D: NA
size: NA
J: TRBJ2-1

CDR3: CASSYIPGGEGYTF
DNA: TGTGCCAGCAGTTACATTCCAGGGGGTGAAGGCTACACCTTC
V: TRBV6-5
D: TRBD1
size: once
J: TRBJ1-2

CDR3: CASSLAGENNEQFF
DNA: TGTGCCAGCAGCTTAGCGGGAGAAAACAATGAGCAGTTCTTC
V: TRBV7-3
D: TRBD2
size: many
J: TRBJ2-1

CDR3: CASSPVKGRDTEAFF
DNA: TGTGCCAGCAGCCCGGTCAAGGGAAGGGACACTGAAGCTTTCTTT
V: TRBV7-9
D: NA
size: many
J: TRBJ1-1

CDR3: CATSRDQWETQYF
DNA: TGTGCCACCAGCAGAGATCAGTGGGAGACCCAGTACTTC
V: TRBV15
D: NA
size: once
J: TRBJ2-5

CDR3: CASSSVTEQFF
DNA: TGTGCCAGCAGCTCCGTGACTGAGCAGTTCTTC
V: TRBV7-2
D: NA
size: NA
J: TRBJ2-1

CDR3: CASSLGSTGELFF
DNA: TGTGCCAGCAGCTTGGGTAGCACGGGGGAGCTGTTTTTT
V: TRBV7-8
D: NA
size: NA
J: TRBJ2-2

CDR3: CASRGSILGNEQFF
DNA: TGTGCCAGCAGGGGGTCGATTCTAGGGAATGAGCAGTTCTTC
V: TRBV2
D: NA
size: NA
J: TRBJ2-1

CDR3: CASSFPFTYEQYF
DNA: TGTGCCAGCAGCTTCCCGTTCACCTACGAGCAGTACTTC
V: TRBV11-2
D: NA
size: few
J: TRBJ2-7

CDR3: CASSGGVETQYF
DNA: TGTGCCAGCAGTGGAGGGGTTGAGACCCAGTACTTC
V: TRBV7-9
D: NA
size: NA
J: TRBJ2-5

CDR3: CSVEEEENEQFF
DNA: TGCAGCGTTGAAGAAGAGGAGAATGAGCAGTTCTTC
V: TRBV29-1
D: NA
size: few
J: TRBJ2-1

CDR3: CASSSGVLTGELFF
DNA: TGTGCCAGCAGCTCAGGGGTCTTGACCGGGGAGCTGTTTTTT
V: TRBV7-3
D: NA
size: NA
J: TRBJ2-2

CDR3: CATNTGTDTSYGYTF
DNA: TGTGCCACCAATACCGGGACAGATACATCCTATGGCTACACCTTC
V: TRBV19
D: TRBD1
size: NA
J: TRBJ1-2

CDR3: CSGTSVTDTQYF
DNA: TGCAGCGGTACTAGTGTCACAGATACGCAGTATTTT
V: TRBV29-1
D: NA
size: few
J: TRBJ2-3

CDR3: CASSYSMGRGQMNEQFF
DNA: TGTGCCAGCAGTTACTCGATGGGCAGGGGGCAAATGAATGAGCAGTTCTTC
V: TRBV6-6
D: TRBD1
size: NA
J: TRBJ2-1

CDR3: CASSEGRAYEQYF
DNA: TGTGCCAGCAGTGAAGGCAGGGCCTACGAGCAGTACTTC
V: TRBV2
D: NA
size: many
J: TRBJ2-7

CDR3: CASSSMSEQPQHF
DNA: TGTGCCAGCAGCTCCATGTCTGAACAGCCCCAGCATTTT
V: TRBV7-2
D: NA
size: NA
J: TRBJ1-5

CDR3: CASSLGTSGNTGELFF
DNA: TGTGCCAGCAGCCTGGGGACTAGCGGTAACACCGGGGAGCTGTTTTTT
V: TRBV3-1
D: TRBD2
size: many
J: TRBJ2-2

CDR3: CAISDWKESEAFF
DNA: TGTGCCATCAGTGATTGGAAGGAATCTGAAGCTTTCTTT
V: TRBV10-3
D: NA
size: NA
J: TRBJ1-1

CDR3: CASSWDRDIYNSPLHF
DNA: TGTGCCAGCAGCTGGGACAGGGATATCTATAATTCACCCCTCCACTTT
V: TRBV28
D: TRBD1
size: few
J: TRBJ1-6

CDR3: CSARADTMNTEAFF
DNA: TGCAGTGCTAGAGCAGATACTATGAACACTGAAGCTTTCTTT
V: TRBV20-1
D: NA
size: NA
J: TRBJ1-1

CDR3: CASSPDKGLNTEAFF
DNA: TGTGCCAGCAGCCCAGATAAAGGTCTGAACACTGAAGCTTTCTTT
V: TRBV7-9
D: NA
size: many
J: TRBJ1-1

CDR3: CASSLSGFEQFF
DNA: TGTGCCAGCAGCTTGTCTGGGTTTGAGCAGTTCTTC
V: TRBV7-8
D: NA
size: many
J: TRBJ2-1

CDR3: CASSGRVTGANVLTF
DNA: TGTGCCAGCAGCGGACGGGTTACTGGGGCCAACGTCCTGACTTTC
V: TRBV7-2
D: NA
size: few
J: TRBJ2-6